This T cell receptor beta chain originates from a study of cytomegalovirus exposure and HLA in healthy donors. Study details: Unique TCR beta sequences numbering around 110 million came from 150 million to 200 million T cells in an earlier analysis. Findings of the study overall: Analysis was carried out at a later point, and it linked a missense DCLRE1C variant to TCR beta V- and J-gene trimming.

As concerns this clone: Its antigen is undetermined.

The PCR used 60 Vbeta and 13 Jbeta primers. Assay: immunoSEQ multiplex PCR; the TCRdb copy retains only in-frame clones and omits some. The data show about 85,000 clones, with about four fifths seen just once and approximately 29% held by the top ten. V lost 3 bases and J lost 7; bases outside the gene matches: 15. The CDR3 contains 16 residues. The V gene's germline CDR1 is GTSNPN and CDR2 SVGIG (reference sequence). The sample comprised PBMCs. This clonotype was sampled from a man between 50 and 59 years old in good health and CMV-seropositive. The V call is TRBV30, the J call TRBJ2-7, with 10 bases identical to TRBD2. DNA of the CDR3: TGTGCCTGGAGCGGCACGAGCGGGAGGGCTACGTTTGAGCAGTACTTC. Protein product: CAWSGTSGRATFEQYF.